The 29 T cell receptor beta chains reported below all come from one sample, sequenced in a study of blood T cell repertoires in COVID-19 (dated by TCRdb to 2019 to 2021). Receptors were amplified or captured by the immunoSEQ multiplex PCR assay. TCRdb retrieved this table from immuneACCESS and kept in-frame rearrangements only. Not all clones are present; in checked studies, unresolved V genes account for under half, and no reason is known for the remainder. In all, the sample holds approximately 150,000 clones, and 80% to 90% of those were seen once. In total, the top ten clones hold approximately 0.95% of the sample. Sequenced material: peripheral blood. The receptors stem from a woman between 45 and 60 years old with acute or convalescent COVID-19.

The CDR3 is CASSQDVHPRGLQFF. CDR3 nucleotide sequence: TGTGCCAGCAGCCAAGATGTACACCCAAGGGGTTTGCAGTTCTTC. The V and J genes are TRBV14 and TRBJ2-1; D may be TRBD1 (5 bases). The CDR3 extends over 15 amino acids. Germline CDR1 SGHDN, CDR2 FVKESK. V was shortened by 0 bases and J by 12 bases, with 18 bases between the two germline ends.

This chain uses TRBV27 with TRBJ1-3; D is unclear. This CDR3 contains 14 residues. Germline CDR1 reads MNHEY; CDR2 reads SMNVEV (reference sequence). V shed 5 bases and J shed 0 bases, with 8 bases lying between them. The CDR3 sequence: CASSEGSSGNTIYF. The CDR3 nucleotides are TGTGCCAGCAGTGAGGGTAGCTCTGGAAACACCATATATTTT.

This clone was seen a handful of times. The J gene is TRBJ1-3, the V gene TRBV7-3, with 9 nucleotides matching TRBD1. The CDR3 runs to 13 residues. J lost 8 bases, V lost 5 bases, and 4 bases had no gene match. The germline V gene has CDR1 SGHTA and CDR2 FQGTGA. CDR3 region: CASSLQGADTIYF. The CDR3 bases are TGTGCCAGCAGCCTACAGGGGGCGGACACCATATATTTT.

CDR3 protein: CASSLRGLAGGPLNEQFF. CDR3 sequence (DNA): TGTGCCAGCAGCCTAAGGGGGCTAGCGGGAGGGCCTCTTAATGAGCAGTTCTTC. This chain connects TRBV7-3 to TRBJ2-1; 12 bases map to TRBD2. This CDR3 region has 18 residues. From germline, CDR1 is SGHTA and CDR2 FQGTGA. V shed 5 bases and J 7 bases; nucleotides not matched to a gene: 15.

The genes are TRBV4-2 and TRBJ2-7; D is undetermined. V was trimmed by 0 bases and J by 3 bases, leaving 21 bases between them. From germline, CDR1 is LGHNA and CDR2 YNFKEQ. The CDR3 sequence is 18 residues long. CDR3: CASSQDQPLDQTFYEQYF. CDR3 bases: TGTGCCAGCAGCCAAGATCAGCCCCTAGACCAGACCTTCTACGAGCAGTACTTC.

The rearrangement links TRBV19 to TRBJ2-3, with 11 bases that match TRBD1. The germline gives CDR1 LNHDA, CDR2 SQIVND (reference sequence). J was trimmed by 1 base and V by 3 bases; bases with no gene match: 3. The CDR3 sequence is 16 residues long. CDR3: CASSIRTGGGTDTQYF. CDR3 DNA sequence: TGTGCCAGTAGTATCCGGACAGGGGGCGGCACAGATACGCAGTATTTT.

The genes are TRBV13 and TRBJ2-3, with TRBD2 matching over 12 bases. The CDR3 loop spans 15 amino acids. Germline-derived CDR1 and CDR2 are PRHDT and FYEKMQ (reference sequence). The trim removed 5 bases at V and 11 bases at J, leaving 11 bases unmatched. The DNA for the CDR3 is TGTGCCAGCAGCCCCGGGACTAGCGGGCCTACCGGGCAGTATTTT. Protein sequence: CASSPGTSGPTGQYF. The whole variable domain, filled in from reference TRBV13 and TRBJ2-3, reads AAGVIQSPRHLIKEKRETATLKCYPIPRHDTVYWYQQGPGQDPQFLISFYEKMQSDKGSIPDRFSAQQFSDYHSELNMSSLELGDSALYFCASSPGTSGPTGQYFGPGTRLTVL.

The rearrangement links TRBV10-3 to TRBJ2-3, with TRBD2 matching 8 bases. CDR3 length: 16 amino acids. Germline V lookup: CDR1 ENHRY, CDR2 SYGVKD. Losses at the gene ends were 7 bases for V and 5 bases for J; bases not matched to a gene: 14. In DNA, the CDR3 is TGTGCCATCACCCGGGCCGTTAGCGGGACGGGAGATACGCAGTATTTT. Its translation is CAITRAVSGTGDTQYF.

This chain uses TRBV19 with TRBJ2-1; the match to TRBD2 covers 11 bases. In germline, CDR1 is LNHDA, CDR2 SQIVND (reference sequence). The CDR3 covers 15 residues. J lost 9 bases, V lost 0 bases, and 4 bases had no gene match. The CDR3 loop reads CASSIDILAGVEQFF. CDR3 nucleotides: TGTGCCAGTAGTATAGATATACTAGCGGGAGTTGAGCAGTTCTTC.

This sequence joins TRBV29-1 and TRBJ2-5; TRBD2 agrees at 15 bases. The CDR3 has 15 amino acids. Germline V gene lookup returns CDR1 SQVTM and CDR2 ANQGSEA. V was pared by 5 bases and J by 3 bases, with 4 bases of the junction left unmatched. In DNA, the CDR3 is TGCAGCGTTTGGACTAGCGGGAGGGCGGAAGAGACCCAGTACTTC. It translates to CSVWTSGRAEETQYF.

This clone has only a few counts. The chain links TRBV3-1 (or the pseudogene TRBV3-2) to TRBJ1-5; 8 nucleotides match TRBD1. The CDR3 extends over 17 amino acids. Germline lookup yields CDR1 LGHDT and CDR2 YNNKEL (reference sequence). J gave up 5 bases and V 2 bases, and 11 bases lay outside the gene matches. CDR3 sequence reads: CASSQNVGQGAYQPQHF. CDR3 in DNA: TGTGCCAGCAGCCAAAACGTTGGCCAGGGGGCCTATCAGCCCCAGCATTTT.

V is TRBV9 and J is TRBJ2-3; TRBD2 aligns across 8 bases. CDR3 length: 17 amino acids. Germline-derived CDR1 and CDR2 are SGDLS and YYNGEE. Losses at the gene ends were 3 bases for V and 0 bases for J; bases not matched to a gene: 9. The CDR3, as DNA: TGTGCCAGCAGCGCCGTTTGGGCGGGGGGTAGCACAGATACGCAGTATTTT. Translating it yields CASSAVWAGGSTDTQYF. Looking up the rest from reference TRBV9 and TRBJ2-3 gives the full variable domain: DSGVTQTPKHLITATGQRVTLRCSPRSGDLSVYWYQQSLDQGLQFLIQYYNGEERAKGNILERFSAQQFPDLHSELNLSSLELGDSALYFCASSAVWAGGSTDTQYFGPGTRLTVL.

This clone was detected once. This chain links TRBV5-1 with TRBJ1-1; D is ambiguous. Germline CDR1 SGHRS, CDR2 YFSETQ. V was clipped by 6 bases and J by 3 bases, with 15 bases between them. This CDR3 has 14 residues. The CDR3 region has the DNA TGCGCCAGCAATAATGGAGGGCGCGACACTGAAGCTTTCTTT. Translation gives CASNNGGRDTEAFF.

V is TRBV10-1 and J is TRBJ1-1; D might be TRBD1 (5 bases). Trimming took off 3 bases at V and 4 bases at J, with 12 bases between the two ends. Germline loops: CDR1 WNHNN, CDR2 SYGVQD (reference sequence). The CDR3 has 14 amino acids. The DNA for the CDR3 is TGCGCCAGCAGTGAAACCCGGGGGAGCACTGAAGCTTTCTTT. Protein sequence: CASSETRGSTEAFF.

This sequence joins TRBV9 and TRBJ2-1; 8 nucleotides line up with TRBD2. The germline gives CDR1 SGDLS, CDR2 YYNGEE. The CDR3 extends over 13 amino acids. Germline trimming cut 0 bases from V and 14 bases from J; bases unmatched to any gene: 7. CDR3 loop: CASSVADGGAKFF. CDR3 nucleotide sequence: TGTGCCAGCAGCGTAGCTGACGGGGGGGCCAAGTTCTTC. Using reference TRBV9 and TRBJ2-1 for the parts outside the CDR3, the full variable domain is DSGVTQTPKHLITATGQRVTLRCSPRSGDLSVYWYQQSLDQGLQFLIQYYNGEERAKGNILERFSAQQFPDLHSELNLSSLELGDSALYFCASSVADGGAKFFGPGTRLTVL.

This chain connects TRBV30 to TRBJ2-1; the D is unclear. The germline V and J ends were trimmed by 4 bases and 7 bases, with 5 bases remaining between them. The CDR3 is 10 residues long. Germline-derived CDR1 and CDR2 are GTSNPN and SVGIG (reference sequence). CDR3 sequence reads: CAWNRNEQFF. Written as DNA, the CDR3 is TGTGCCTGGAACAGAAATGAGCAGTTCTTC.

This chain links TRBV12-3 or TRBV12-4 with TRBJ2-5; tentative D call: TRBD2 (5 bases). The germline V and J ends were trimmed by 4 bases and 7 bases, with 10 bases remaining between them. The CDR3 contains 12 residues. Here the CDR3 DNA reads TGTGCCAGCAGTTCCGAGGGCAGGACCCAGTACTTC. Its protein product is CASSSEGRTQYF.

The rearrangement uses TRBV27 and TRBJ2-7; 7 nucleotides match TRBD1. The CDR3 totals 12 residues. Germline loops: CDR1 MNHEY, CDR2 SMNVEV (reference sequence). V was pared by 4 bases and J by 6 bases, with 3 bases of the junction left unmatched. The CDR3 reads CASSSGGGEQYF. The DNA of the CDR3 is TGTGCCAGCAGTTCAGGGGGTGGCGAGCAGTACTTC.

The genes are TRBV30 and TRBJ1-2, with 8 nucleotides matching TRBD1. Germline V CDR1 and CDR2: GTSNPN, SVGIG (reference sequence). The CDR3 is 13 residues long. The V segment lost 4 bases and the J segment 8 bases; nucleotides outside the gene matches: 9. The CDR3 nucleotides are TGTGCCTGGAAGAATCTGGACAGGGACGGCTACACCTTC. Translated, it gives CAWKNLDRDGYTF.

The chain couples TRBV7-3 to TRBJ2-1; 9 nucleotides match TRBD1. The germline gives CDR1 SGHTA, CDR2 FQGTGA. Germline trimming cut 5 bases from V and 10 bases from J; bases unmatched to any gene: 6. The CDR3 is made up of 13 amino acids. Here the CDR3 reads CASSDTGTGEQFF. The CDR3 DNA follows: TGTGCCAGCAGCGATACCGGGACAGGGGAGCAGTTCTTC.

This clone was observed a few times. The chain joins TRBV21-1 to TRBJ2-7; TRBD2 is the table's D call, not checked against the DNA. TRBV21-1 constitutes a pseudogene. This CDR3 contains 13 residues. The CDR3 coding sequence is TGTGCCAGCAGCACGGGCGGGGCCTACGAGCAGTACTTC. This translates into CASSTGGAYEQYF.

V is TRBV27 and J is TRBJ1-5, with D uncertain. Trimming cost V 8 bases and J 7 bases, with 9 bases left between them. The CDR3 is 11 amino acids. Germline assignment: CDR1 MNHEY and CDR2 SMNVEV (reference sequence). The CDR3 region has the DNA TGTGCCAGCTCCCCATCCCAGCCCCAGCATTTT. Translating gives CASSPSQPQHF.

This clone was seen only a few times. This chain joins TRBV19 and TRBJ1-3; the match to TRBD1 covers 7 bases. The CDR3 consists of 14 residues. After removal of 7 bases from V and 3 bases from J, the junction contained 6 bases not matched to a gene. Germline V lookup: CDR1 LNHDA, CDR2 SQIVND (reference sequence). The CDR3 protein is CASKGQGDGNTIYF. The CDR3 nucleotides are TGTGCCAGTAAAGGGCAGGGGGATGGAAACACCATATATTTT. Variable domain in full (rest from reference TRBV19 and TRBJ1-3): DGGITQSPKYLFRKEGQNVTLSCEQNLNHDAMYWYRQDPGQGLRLIYYSQIVNDFQKGDIAEGYSVSREKKESFPLTVTSAQKNPTAFYLCASKGQGDGNTIYFGEGSWLTVV.

DNA of the CDR3: TGCGCCAGCAGCCGGGACTCTTTCGCCTCTTCCTACAATGAGCAGTTCTTC. Translation gives CASSRDSFASSYNEQFF. This chain uses TRBV5-1 with TRBJ2-1, with a possible D match to TRBD2 (6 bases). V was clipped by 4 bases and J by 1 base, with 18 bases between them. CDR1 and CDR2 from the germline V gene are SGHRS and YFSETQ. The CDR3 runs to 17 residues.

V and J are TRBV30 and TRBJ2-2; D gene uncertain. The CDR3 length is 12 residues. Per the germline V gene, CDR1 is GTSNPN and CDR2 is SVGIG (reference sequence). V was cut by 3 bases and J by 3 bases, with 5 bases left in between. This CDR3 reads CAWRQDTGELFF. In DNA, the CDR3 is TGTGCCTGGAGACAAGACACCGGGGAGCTGTTTTTT.

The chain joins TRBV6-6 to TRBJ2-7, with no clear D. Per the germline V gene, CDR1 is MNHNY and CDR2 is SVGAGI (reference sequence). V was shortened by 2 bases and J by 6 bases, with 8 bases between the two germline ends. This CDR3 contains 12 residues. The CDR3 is CASSYDKPEQYF. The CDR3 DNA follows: TGTGCCAGCAGTTACGACAAACCCGAGCAGTACTTC.

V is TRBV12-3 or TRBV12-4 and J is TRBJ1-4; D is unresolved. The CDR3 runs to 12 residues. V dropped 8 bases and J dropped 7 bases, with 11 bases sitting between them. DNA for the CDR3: TGTGCCAGCCGCATGGGGAGTGAAAAACTGTTTTTT. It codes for CASRMGSEKLFF.

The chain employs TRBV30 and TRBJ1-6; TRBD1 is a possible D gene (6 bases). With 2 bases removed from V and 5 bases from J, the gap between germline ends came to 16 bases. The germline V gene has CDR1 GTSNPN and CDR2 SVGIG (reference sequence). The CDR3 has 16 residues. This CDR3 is CAWSSGAAGNNSPLHF. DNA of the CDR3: TGTGCCTGGAGTTCAGGGGCCGCCGGGAATAATTCACCCCTCCACTTT.

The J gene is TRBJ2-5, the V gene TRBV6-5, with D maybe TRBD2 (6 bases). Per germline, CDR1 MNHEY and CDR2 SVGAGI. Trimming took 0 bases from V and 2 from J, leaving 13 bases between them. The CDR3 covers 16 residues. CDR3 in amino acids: CASSYSTSTSQETQYF. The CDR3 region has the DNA TGTGCCAGCAGTTACTCGACTAGTACAAGTCAAGAGACCCAGTACTTC.